The present entry profiles one TCR beta chain with its context. The target antigen is unknown. The template, about 500 ng total RNA, yielded TCR beta cDNA made with a constant-region primer. ARM-PCR was slightly modified, and three nested multiplex PCR rounds with it gave rise to the TCR beta libraries. It was with TRBV1-TRBV30 forward primers and a C-beta reverse primer that the first two PCR rounds were run, at around 11 cycles each. One entry per CDR3 protein results from TCRdb running MiXCR on the multiplex PCR reads. Of around 88,000 distinct CDR3 sequences in the sample, less than 70% were seen once. V gave up 8 bases and J gave up 0 bases, with 23 bases separating them. The germline gives CDR1 LNHNV, CDR2 YYDKDF (reference sequence). This CDR3 has 18 residues. Total RNA and DNA came together from approximately 20-30 mg of bulk tissue without cell sorting. No patient had received treatment, and all had chronic HBV infection.

The data were obtained in a study of tumor-infiltrating lymphocytes in primary liver carcinoma. On the study more broadly: Samples yielded about 3.5 to 7.5 million productive TCRbeta reads, similar across tissue types. Overall study results and limits: Tumors and blood were compared for top-250-clone fraction, and tumors had the significantly higher value (p = 0.039).

The sequencing sample was made of tumor-adjacent normal liver tissue. The chain carries TRBV15 and TRBJ1-5; D might be TRBD1 (5 bases). The source is a man aged 35 to 55 with primary liver carcinoma and hepatitis B virus infection. The CDR3 DNA is TGTGCCACCGCATCTAGAGGGACCGCGACGTATAGCAATCAGCCCCAGCATTTT. Translation gives CATASRGTATYSNQPQHF.